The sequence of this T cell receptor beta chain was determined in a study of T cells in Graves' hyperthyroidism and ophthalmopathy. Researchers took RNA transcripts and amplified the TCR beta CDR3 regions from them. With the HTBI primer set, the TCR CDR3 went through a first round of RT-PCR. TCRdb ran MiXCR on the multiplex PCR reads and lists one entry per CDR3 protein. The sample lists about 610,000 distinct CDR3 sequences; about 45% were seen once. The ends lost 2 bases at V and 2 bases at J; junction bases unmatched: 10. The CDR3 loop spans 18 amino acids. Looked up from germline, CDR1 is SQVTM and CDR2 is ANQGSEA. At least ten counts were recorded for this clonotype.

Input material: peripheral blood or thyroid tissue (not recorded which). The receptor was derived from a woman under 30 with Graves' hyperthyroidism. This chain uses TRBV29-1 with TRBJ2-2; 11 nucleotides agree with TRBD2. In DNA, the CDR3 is TGCAGCGTTGAAATAGGGACTAGCGGAGGTAGAAACACCGGGGAGCTGTTTTTT. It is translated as CSVEIGTSGGRNTGELFF.